This T cell receptor beta chain was sequenced during a study of T cells in Graves' hyperthyroidism and ophthalmopathy. Across the whole study: Peripheral blood specimens were obtained at initial diagnosis, prior to any treatment.

V gave up 7 bases and J gave up 0 bases, with 9 bases separating them. This CDR3 is 14 amino acids long. The germline V gene encodes CDR1 SNHLY and CDR2 FYNNEI. Regions amplified from RNA transcripts were the TCR beta CDR3 regions. HTBI primers drove first-round RT-PCR of the TCR CDR3. TCRdb fed the multiplex PCR reads into MiXCR, producing one record per CDR3 protein. Of hundreds of thousands of distinct CDR3 sequences detected, around 15% appear once; the ten largest clones hold around 30%. This clonotype was observed many times. This chain joins TRBV2 and TRBJ2-2; D gene uncertain. The sequence was collected from a woman younger than 35 with Graves' ophthalmopathy. The sequenced material came from blood. CDR3 amino acids: CASNRLTNTGELFF. The CDR3 DNA is TGTGCCAGCAACCGGCTAACGAACACCGGGGAGCTGTTTTTT.